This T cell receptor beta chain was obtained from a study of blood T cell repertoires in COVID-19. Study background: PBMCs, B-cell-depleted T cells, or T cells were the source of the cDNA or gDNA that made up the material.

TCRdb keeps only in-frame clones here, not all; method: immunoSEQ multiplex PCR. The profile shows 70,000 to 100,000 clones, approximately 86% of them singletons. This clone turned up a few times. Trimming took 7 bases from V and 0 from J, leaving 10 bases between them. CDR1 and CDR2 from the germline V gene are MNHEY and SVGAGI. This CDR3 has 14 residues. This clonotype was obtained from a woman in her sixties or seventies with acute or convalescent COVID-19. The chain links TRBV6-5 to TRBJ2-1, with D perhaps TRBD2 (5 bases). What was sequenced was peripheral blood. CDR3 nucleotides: TGTGCCAGCAACACCGGGAACTCCTACAATGAGCAGTTCTTC. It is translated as CASNTGNSYNEQFF.